This TCR beta chain derives from a study of cytomegalovirus exposure and HLA in healthy donors. General study points: In vitro data verified three CMV-associated chains as specific for CMV antigens. When a later analysis was performed, an Asian-associated ancestry cluster reportedly had fewer N-insertions than the 666-donor mean.

The germline V gene encodes CDR1 SQVTM and CDR2 ANQGSEA. Trimming removed 1 base from V and 1 base from J, with 11 bases in between. CDR3 length equals 15 residues. The PCR made use of 60 Vbeta and 13 Jbeta primers. The data were produced by immunoSEQ multiplex PCR, yet TCRdb's version contains in-frame clones alone and is incomplete. The table lists tens of thousands of clones, more than 65% of them singletons. This clone is a singleton in its sample. The target antigen is unknown. This TCR derives from a male donor in good health and CMV-seropositive. The chain combines TRBV29-1 with TRBJ2-1, with D hard to call. The sample consisted of PBMCs. The CDR3 DNA is TGCAGCGTTGAAGGAAGCCGCCAATCCTACAATGAGCAGTTCTTC. Its translation is CSVEGSRQSYNEQFF.